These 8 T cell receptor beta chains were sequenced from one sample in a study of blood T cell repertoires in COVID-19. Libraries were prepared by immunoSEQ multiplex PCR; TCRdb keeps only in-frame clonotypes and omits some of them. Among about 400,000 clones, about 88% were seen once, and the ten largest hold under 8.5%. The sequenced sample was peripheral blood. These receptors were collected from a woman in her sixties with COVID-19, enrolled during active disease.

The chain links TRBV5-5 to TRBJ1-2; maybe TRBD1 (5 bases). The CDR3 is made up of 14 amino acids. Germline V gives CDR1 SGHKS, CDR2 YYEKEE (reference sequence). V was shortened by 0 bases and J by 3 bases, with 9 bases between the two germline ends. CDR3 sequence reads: CASSLGPGDYGYTF. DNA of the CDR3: TGTGCCAGCAGCTTGGGCCCGGGGGACTATGGCTACACCTTC.

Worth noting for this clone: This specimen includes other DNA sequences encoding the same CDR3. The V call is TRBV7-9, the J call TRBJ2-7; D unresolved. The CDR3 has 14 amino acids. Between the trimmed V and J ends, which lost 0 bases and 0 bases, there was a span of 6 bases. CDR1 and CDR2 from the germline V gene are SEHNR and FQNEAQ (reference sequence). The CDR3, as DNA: TGTGCCAGCAGCTTAGCAGGCGGCTCCTACGAGCAGTACTTC. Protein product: CASSLAGGSYEQYF.

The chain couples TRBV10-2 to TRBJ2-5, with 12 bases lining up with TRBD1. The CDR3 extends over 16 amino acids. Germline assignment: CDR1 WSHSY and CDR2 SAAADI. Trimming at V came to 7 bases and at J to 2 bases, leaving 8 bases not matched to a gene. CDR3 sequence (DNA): TGCGCCAGCAAAACCGGGACAGGGGGCTTTCAAGAGACCCAGTACTTC. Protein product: CASKTGTGGFQETQYF.

The CDR3 nucleotides read TGTGCCAGCAGTGAAAATGGGGCCCGTAACGAGCAGTACTTC. Encoded protein: CASSENGARNEQYF. The V call is TRBV6-1, the J call TRBJ2-7; maybe TRBD1 (5 bases). This CDR3 spans 14 amino acids. The germline CDR1 and CDR2 sequences are MNHNS and SASEGT. Trimming cost V 2 bases and J 5 bases, with 13 bases left between them.

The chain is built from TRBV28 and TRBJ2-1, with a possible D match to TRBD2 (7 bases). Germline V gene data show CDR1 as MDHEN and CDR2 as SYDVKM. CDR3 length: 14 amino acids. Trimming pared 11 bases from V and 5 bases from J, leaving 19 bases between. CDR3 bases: TGTGCCTGCACAGATCCGGGGGGCCACAATGAGCAGTTCTTC. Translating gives CACTDPGGHNEQFF.

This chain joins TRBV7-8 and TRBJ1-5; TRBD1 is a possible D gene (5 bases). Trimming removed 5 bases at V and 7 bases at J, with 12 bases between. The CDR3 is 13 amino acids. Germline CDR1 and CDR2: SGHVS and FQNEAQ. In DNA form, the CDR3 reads TGTGCCAGCAGCCCCGGGGGGGACCAGCCCCAGCATTTT. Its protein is CASSPGGDQPQHF.

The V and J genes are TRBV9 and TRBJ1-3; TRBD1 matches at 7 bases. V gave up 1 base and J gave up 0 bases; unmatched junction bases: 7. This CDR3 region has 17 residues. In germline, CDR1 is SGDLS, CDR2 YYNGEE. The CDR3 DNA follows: TGTGCCAGCAGCGTATGGCAGGGGGACAGCTCTGGAAACACCATATATTTT. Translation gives CASSVWQGDSSGNTIYF.

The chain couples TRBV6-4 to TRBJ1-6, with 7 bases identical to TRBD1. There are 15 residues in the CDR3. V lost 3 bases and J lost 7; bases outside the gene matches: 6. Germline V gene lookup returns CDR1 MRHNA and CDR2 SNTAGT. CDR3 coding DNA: TGTGCCAGCAGTGAACAGGGGCGGAGGAATTCACCCCTCCACTTT. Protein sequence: CASSEQGRRNSPLHF.